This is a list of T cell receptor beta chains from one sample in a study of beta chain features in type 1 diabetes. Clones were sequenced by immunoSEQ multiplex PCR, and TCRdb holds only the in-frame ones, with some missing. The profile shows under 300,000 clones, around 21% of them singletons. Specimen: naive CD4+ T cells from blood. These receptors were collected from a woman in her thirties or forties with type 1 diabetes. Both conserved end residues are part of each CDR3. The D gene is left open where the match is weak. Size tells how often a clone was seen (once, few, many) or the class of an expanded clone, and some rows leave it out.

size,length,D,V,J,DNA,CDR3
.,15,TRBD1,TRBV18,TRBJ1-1,TGTGCCAGCTCCCGAGGGACAGCCTTGAACACTGAAGCTTTCTTT,CASSRGTALNTEAFF
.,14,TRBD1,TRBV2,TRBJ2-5,TGTGCCAGCAGTGGGACAGGGGCCGGGGAGACCCAGTACTTC,CASSGTGAGETQYF
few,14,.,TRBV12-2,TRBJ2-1,TGTGCAACTCCACCTCGAGGGACCTACAATGAGCAGTTCTTC,CATPPRGTYNEQFF
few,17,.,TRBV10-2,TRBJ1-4,TGCGCCAGCAGTGAGCCCCCGGGGTGGCGGGGCTTCGGAAAACTGTTTTTT,CASSEPPGWRGFGKLFF
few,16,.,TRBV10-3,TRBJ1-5,TGTGCCATCAGTGAGTCCTGGGGGGTTCTTGTCGGCCCCCAGCATTTT,CAISESWGVLVGPQHF
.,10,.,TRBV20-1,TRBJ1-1,TGCAGCCTTAGGACAGTTGAAGCTTTCTTT,CSLRTVEAFF
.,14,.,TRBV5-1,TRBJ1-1,TGCGCCAGCAGCTGGGGGGGAGAAAACACTGAAGCTTTCTTT,CASSWGGENTEAFF
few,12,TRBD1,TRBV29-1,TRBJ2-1,TGCAGCGGTAGTACAGGGGGCCGCGTGCAGTTCTTC,CSGSTGGRVQFF
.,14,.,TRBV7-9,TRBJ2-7,TGTGCCAGCAGCTTCACTAGCCTGACCTACGAGCAGTACTTC,CASSFTSLTYEQYF
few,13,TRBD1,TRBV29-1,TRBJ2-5,TGCAGCGTTGTCGGGACAGGACAAGAGACCCAGTACTTC,CSVVGTGQETQYF